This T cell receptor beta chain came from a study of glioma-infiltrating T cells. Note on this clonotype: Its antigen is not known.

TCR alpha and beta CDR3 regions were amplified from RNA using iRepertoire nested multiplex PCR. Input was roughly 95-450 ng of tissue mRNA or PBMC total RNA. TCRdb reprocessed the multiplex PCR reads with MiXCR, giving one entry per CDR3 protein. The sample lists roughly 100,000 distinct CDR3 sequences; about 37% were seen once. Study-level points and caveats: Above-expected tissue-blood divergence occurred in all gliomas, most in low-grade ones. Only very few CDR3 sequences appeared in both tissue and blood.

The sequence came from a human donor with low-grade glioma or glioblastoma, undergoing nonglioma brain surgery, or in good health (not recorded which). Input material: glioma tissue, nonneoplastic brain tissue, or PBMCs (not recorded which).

CDR3 sequence: CASSEWKTRGQGAAAKLFF. The DNA of the CDR3 is TGTGCCAGCAGTGAATGGAAAACGCGAGGACAGGGAGCAGCGGCAAAGCTGTTCTTC. The chain employs TRBV25-1 and TRBJ2-1, with TRBD1 matching 8 bases. The CDR3 contains 19 residues. Per the germline V gene, CDR1 is MGHDK and CDR2 is SYGVNS. Losses at the gene ends were 1 base for V and 15 bases for J; bases not matched to a gene: 26. Full variable domain (missing parts from reference TRBV25-1 and TRBJ2-1): EADIYQTPRYLVIGTGKKITLECSQTMGHDKMYWYQQDPGMELHLIHYSYGVNSTEKGDLSSESTVSRIRTEHFPLTLESARPSHTSQYLCASSEWKTRGQGAAAKLFFGPGTRLTVL.